The 32 T cell receptor beta chains presented below share a single source sample, sequenced in a study of early T cells in non-severe SARS-CoV-2 infection (dated by TCRdb to about 2021). Libraries were built with 5' RACE. The sample was run on a NextSeq 500. TCRdb cleaned the public reads at Q25 with fastp, built clones with MiXCR and kept in-frame beta chains. Here each entry gathers all rows of one CDR3 protein and keeps the most common genes and DNA. The sample contains 60,000 to 75,000 distinct CDR3 sequences, approximately 10% of them found a single time. The ten most abundant clones make up 5% to 7.5% of the sample. The material sequenced was whole blood. Source of these receptors: an adult who was a healthcare worker with PCR-confirmed SARS-CoV-2 infection or an uninfected control (not recorded which).

This clonotype was counted only a few times. This CDR3 reads CASSEEDREWEKLFF. Here the CDR3 DNA reads TGTGCCAGCAGTGAAGAGGACAGGGAGTGGGAAAAACTGTTTTTT. V and J are TRBV6-1 and TRBJ1-4, with 8 bases aligning to TRBD1. The CDR3 sequence is 15 residues long. V was pared by 1 base and J by 8 bases, with 6 bases of the junction left unmatched. Germline assignment: CDR1 MNHNS and CDR2 SASEGT.

This clonotype was picked up many times. The V and J genes are TRBV4-1 and TRBJ1-2, with D tentatively TRBD1 (5 bases). V was shortened by 5 bases and J by 4 bases, with 14 bases between the two germline ends. CDR1 MGHRA and CDR2 YSYEKL come from the germline V gene. This CDR3 is 14 amino acids long. The CDR3 loop is CASSNPMRGYGYTF. The CDR3 region has the DNA TGCGCCAGCAGCAACCCCATGAGGGGCTATGGCTACACCTTC.

This clonotype was counted at least ten times. The CDR3 region is CASSKGRLGHRETQYF. The CDR3 nucleotides read TGTGCCAGCAGCAAAGGGCGTCTCGGACACCGAGAGACCCAGTACTTC. This chain uses TRBV21-1 with TRBJ2-5. TRBV21-1 is termed a pseudogene. This CDR3 spans 16 amino acids.

This clonotype was seen a few times. The V call is TRBV29-1, the J call TRBJ2-1; TRBD1 or TRBD2 may be the D gene (6 bases each). The germline gives CDR1 SQVTM, CDR2 ANQGSEA. The V and J ends lost 4 bases and 9 bases respectively, with 10 bases between them. There are 11 residues in the CDR3. CDR3 sequence (DNA): TGCAGCGTTGGGGGGGCGGGTGAGCAGTTCTTC. Encoded protein: CSVGGAGEQFF.

This clonotype occurred many times. V usage is TRBV20-1 and J usage is TRBJ2-1; TRBD2 aligns across 8 bases. CDR1 and CDR2 (germline): DFQATT, SNEGSKA (reference sequence). V trimming: 4 bases; J trimming: 8 bases; junction bases outside the gene matches: 13. The CDR3 length is 15 residues. In DNA, the CDR3 is TGCAGTGCTAAAAGCGGGAGACCCCCAATCGATGAGCAGTTCTTC. This encodes CSAKSGRPPIDEQFF.

This clonotype was counted many times. The chain employs TRBV4-3 and TRBJ2-5; D may be TRBD2 (6 bases). CDR1 is LGHNA and CDR2 is YSLEER in the germline V gene. The CDR3 is 18 amino acids. V lost 6 bases and J lost 5, with 28 bases in between. CDR3: CASSAGLRGTDYLETQYF. Here the CDR3 DNA reads TGCGCCAGCAGTGCAGGGCTGCGGGGAACTGACTATCTGGAGACCCAGTACTTC.

The V gene is TRBV29-1, the J gene TRBJ1-1, with 7 nucleotides matching TRBD1. The V segment lost 4 bases and the J segment 4 bases; nucleotides outside the gene matches: 9. CDR3 size: 14 residues. Germline lookup yields CDR1 SQVTM and CDR2 ANQGSEA. The CDR3 DNA follows: TGCAGCGTTGCCCCACAGGGGCTGGGCACTGAAGCTTTCTTT. It encodes CSVAPQGLGTEAFF.

Many counts were recorded for this clonotype. The chain recombines TRBV27 with TRBJ2-5; D is perhaps TRBD2 (6 bases). Germline V gene data show CDR1 as MNHEY and CDR2 as SMNVEV (reference sequence). Between the trimmed V and J ends, which lost 0 bases and 5 bases, there was a span of 13 bases. The length of the CDR3 is 15 residues. CDR3 residues: CASSLSPGRRETQYF. CDR3 nucleotide sequence: TGTGCCAGCAGTTTATCGCCAGGGAGGAGGGAGACCCAGTACTTC.

This clonotype showed up just a few times. Here the CDR3 DNA reads TGCAGCGTTGTGAGTAGCGAGAAAAACTACGAGCAGTACTTC. Residues: CSVVSSEKNYEQYF. V gene TRBV29-1 combines with J gene TRBJ2-7; tentative D call: TRBD2 (5 bases). Germline V CDR1 and CDR2: SQVTM, ANQGSEA. V was cut by 4 bases and J by 3 bases, with 16 bases left in between. This CDR3 has 14 residues.

This clonotype was counted many times. The chain carries TRBV10-3 and TRBJ1-1; TRBD1 agrees at 9 bases. The CDR3 loop spans 15 amino acids. Per germline, CDR1 ENHRY and CDR2 SYGVKD. Trimming at V came to 0 bases and at J to 2 bases, leaving 1 base not matched to a gene. This CDR3 reads CAISESGQGNTEAFF. The CDR3 DNA is TGTGCCATCAGTGAGTCGGGACAGGGAAACACTGAAGCTTTCTTT.

Ten or more counts support this clonotype. V usage is TRBV12-3 or TRBV12-4 and J usage is TRBJ1-2, with TRBD1 matching 7 bases. The CDR3 loop spans 14 amino acids. V trimming: 3 bases; J trimming: 0 bases; junction bases outside the gene matches: 1. CDR3 coding DNA: TGTGCCAGCAGTTTTGGACAGGCTAACTATGGCTACACCTTC. Its protein product is CASSFGQANYGYTF.

The rearrangement links TRBV7-3 to TRBJ2-1, with 7 bases identical to TRBD2. Germline V lookup: CDR1 SGHTA, CDR2 FQGTGA. The CDR3 is 13 amino acids. V lost 3 bases to trimming and J lost 10 bases; unmatched junction nucleotides: 6. CDR3 in DNA: TGTGCCAGCAGCTTGGGCGGGAGCGGGGAGCAGTTCTTC. Amino acid sequence: CASSLGGSGEQFF.

The chain joins TRBV12-3 or TRBV12-4 to TRBJ2-7, with unresolved D. V lost 2 bases and J 3 bases, leaving 5 bases between the germline ends. CDR3 length: 12 residues. This chain's CDR3 is CASSLTFYEQYF. CDR3 in DNA: TGTGCCAGCAGTTTAACATTCTACGAGCAGTACTTC.

This clonotype appeared a few times. V and J are TRBV6-6 and TRBJ1-2; TRBD1 might be the D (5 bases). Germline V gene lookup returns CDR1 MNHNY and CDR2 SVGAGI (reference sequence). Trimming cost V 7 bases and J 1 base, with 19 bases left between them. The CDR3 is made up of 16 amino acids. CDR3: CASTLQAGVDNYGYTF. CDR3 bases: TGTGCCAGCACCCTACAGGCGGGGGTTGATAACTATGGCTACACCTTC.

Many counts were recorded for this clonotype. The gene calls are TRBV7-9 and TRBJ2-5, with 8 nucleotides matching TRBD1. This CDR3 comprises 16 residues. Germline V gene lookup returns CDR1 SEHNR and CDR2 FQNEAQ (reference sequence). The J segment lost 5 bases and the V segment lost 0 bases, leaving 8 bases of the junction unmatched. CDR3 sequence (DNA): TGTGCCAGCAGCTTAGCGAGGACAGGGACGGTGGAGACCCAGTACTTC. Translating gives CASSLARTGTVETQYF.

The chain recombines TRBV7-8 with TRBJ1-2; D is unresolved. Germline assignment: CDR1 SGHVS and CDR2 FQNEAQ. V lost 1 base and J lost 3, with 9 bases in between. CDR3 length: 14 residues. This CDR3 is CASSLGTGYYGYTF. In DNA form, the CDR3 reads TGTGCCAGCAGCTTAGGAACCGGGTACTATGGCTACACCTTC. Full variable domain (outside the CDR3, taken from reference TRBV7-8 and TRBJ1-2): GAGVSQSPRYKVAKRGQDVALRCDPISGHVSLFWYQQALGQGPEFLTYFQNEAQLDKSGLPSDRFFAERPEGSVSTLKIQRTQQEDSAVYLCASSLGTGYYGYTFGSGTRLTVV.

This sequence joins TRBV18 and TRBJ2-1; 10 nucleotides align to TRBD1. The CDR3 is 15 amino acids. CDR1 is KGHSH and CDR2 is LQKENI in the germline V gene. V lost 3 bases to trimming and J lost 6 bases; unmatched junction nucleotides: 5. The CDR3 protein is CASSPRTGGVNEQFF. In DNA, the CDR3 is TGTGCCAGCTCACCGAGGACAGGGGGAGTCAATGAGCAGTTCTTC.

V gene TRBV20-1 combines with J gene TRBJ2-1; D is perhaps TRBD2 (5 bases). Germline V CDR1 and CDR2: DFQATT, SNEGSKA (reference sequence). CDR3 length: 15 amino acids. The germline V and J ends were trimmed by 3 bases and 1 base, with 13 bases remaining between them. CDR3 protein: CSARALAVSYNEQFF. CDR3 nucleotide sequence: TGCAGTGCTAGGGCTCTAGCAGTTTCCTACAATGAGCAGTTCTTC.

The J gene is TRBJ2-1, the V gene TRBV12-3 or TRBV12-4; 10 bases match TRBD2. The CDR3 consists of 15 residues. Unmatched junction bases numbered 10, after V lost 4 bases and J lost 10 bases. CDR3 in amino acids: CASSSLAGTGFEQFF. In DNA, the CDR3 is TGTGCCAGCAGTTCACTAGCGGGAACGGGGTTCGAGCAGTTCTTC.

This clonotype was detected ten times or more. In nucleotides, the CDR3 is TGCGCCAGCAGCCCTCGGGGGAGCGGGACCTACAATGAGCAGTTCTTC. This sequence encodes CASSPRGSGTYNEQFF. The genes are TRBV5-1 and TRBJ2-1; 7 bases match TRBD2. CDR1 and CDR2 (germline): SGHRS, YFSETQ. The CDR3 covers 16 residues. The V segment lost 4 bases and the J segment 2 bases; nucleotides outside the gene matches: 9.

The chain joins TRBV29-1 to TRBJ2-1; no clear D. CDR1 and CDR2 from the germline V gene are SQVTM and ANQGSEA. This CDR3 is built from 11 residues. Trimming removed 5 bases at V and 7 bases at J, with 9 bases between. CDR3 nucleotides: TGCAGCGTTTTTCAGAAAAATGAGCAGTTCTTC. It translates to CSVFQKNEQFF.

This clonotype showed up just a few times. The V gene is TRBV6-2 or TRBV6-3, the J gene TRBJ2-5; possible D gene TRBD1, 5 bases. The CDR3 has 13 residues. CDR1 is MNHEY, CDR2 SVGEGT, per germline. V lost 5 bases and J lost 2, with 9 bases in between. In DNA, the CDR3 is TGTGCCAGCAGTGGGGCAGATCAAGAGACCCAGTACTTC. Translated: CASSGADQETQYF.

V gene TRBV5-1 combines with J gene TRBJ2-7; D is unresolved. CDR3 length: 15 amino acids. The V end was cut by 4 bases, the J end by 4 bases, with 18 bases between. Germline values: CDR1 SGHRS, CDR2 YFSETQ. The CDR3 nucleotides read TGCGCCAGCAGCCCCGAGTTGGCTTTAGGTTACGAGCAGTACTTC. Residues: CASSPELALGYEQYF.

The J gene is TRBJ2-1, the V gene TRBV20-1, with D unresolved. The CDR3 runs to 15 residues. V lost 1 base and J 0 bases, leaving 10 bases between the germline ends. The germline CDR1 and CDR2 sequences are DFQATT and SNEGSKA (reference sequence). This chain's CDR3 is CSARAARSSYNEQFF. The CDR3 region has the DNA TGCAGTGCTAGAGCGGCTAGGAGCTCCTACAATGAGCAGTTCTTC.

The J gene is TRBJ1-1, the V gene TRBV5-1; D remains ambiguous. This CDR3 contains 13 residues. Germline values: CDR1 SGHRS, CDR2 YFSETQ. V lost 2 bases, J lost 8 bases, and 13 bases lay in between. The CDR3 reads CASSFGVGEEAFF. The CDR3 DNA reads TGCGCCAGCAGCTTTGGTGTTGGGGAAGAAGCTTTCTTT. Drawing the rest from reference TRBV5-1 and TRBJ1-1, the complete variable domain is KAGVTQTPRYLIKTRGQQVTLSCSPISGHRSVSWYQQTPGQGLQFLFEYFSETQRNKGNFPGRFSGRQFSNSRSEMNVSTLELGDSALYLCASSFGVGEEAFFGQGTRLTVV.

This clonotype has just one count. The junction departs from germline at one end; a sequencing error may be responsible. V is TRBV29-1 and J is TRBJ2-7; the D call may be TRBD1 or TRBD2 (5 bases each). Per the germline V gene, CDR1 is SQVTM and CDR2 is ANQGSEA. This CDR3 is built from 9 residues. CDR3 DNA: TGCAGCGTTTATAGGGACGACACCTTC. As protein: CSVYRDDTF.

This clonotype appeared many times. The V gene is TRBV4-1, the J gene TRBJ2-1; 10 bases line up with TRBD2. V lost 2 bases and J lost 5; bases outside the gene matches: 12. This CDR3 is 18 amino acids long. The germline CDR1 and CDR2 sequences are MGHRA and YSYEKL. For the CDR3, the DNA is TGCGCCAGCAGCCAAAGGGGTGGACGGACTAGCGGAGACAATGAGCAGTTCTTC. Protein sequence: CASSQRGGRTSGDNEQFF.

There are a few counts of this clonotype. This sequence joins TRBV18 and TRBJ1-5; no definite D call. The length of the CDR3 is 15 residues. Trimming removed 6 bases from V and 2 bases from J, with 14 bases in between. CDR1 is KGHSH and CDR2 is LQKENI in the germline V gene. CDR3: CASSLSTAGNQPQHF. In nucleotides, the CDR3 is TGTGCCAGCTCGCTAAGTACAGCGGGCAATCAGCCCCAGCATTTT.

This chain connects TRBV10-3 to TRBJ2-7; 10 positions match TRBD1. CDR3 length: 13 amino acids. V gave up 5 bases and J gave up 3 bases; unmatched junction bases: 1. CDR1 and CDR2 from the germline V gene are ENHRY and SYGVKD. Here the CDR3 reads CAISRTGGYEQYF. The CDR3, as DNA: TGTGCCATCAGTAGGACAGGGGGCTACGAGCAGTACTTC.

This clonotype was detected ten times or more. The chain has TRBV12-3 or TRBV12-4 and TRBJ1-1; D might be TRBD1 (5 bases). The V and J ends lost 4 bases and 1 base respectively, with 10 bases between them. The CDR3 is 14 residues long. DNA for the CDR3: TGTGCCAGCAGTTCAGGGACTTGGAACACTGAAGCTTTCTTT. It translates to CASSSGTWNTEAFF.

This clonotype turned up a few times. The rearrangement joins TRBV5-1 to TRBJ2-7; 11 bases match TRBD2. Per the germline V gene, CDR1 is SGHRS and CDR2 is YFSETQ. Losses at the gene ends were 5 bases for V and 3 bases for J; bases not matched to a gene: 7. The CDR3 is 15 amino acids. In DNA, the CDR3 is TGCGCCAGCAGAACCACCGGGACTAGCGGCTACGAGCAGTACTTC. Its protein is CASRTTGTSGYEQYF. Using reference TRBV5-1 and TRBJ2-7 for the parts outside the CDR3, the full variable domain is KAGVTQTPRYLIKTRGQQVTLSCSPISGHRSVSWYQQTPGQGLQFLFEYFSETQRNKGNFPGRFSGRQFSNSRSEMNVSTLELGDSALYLCASRTTGTSGYEQYFGPGTRLTVT.

This clonotype appeared many times. The chain's CDR3 is CASSFGGGYNEQFF. The CDR3 DNA reads as TGTGCCAGCAGTTTTGGCGGGGGCTACAATGAGCAGTTCTTC. The rearrangement uses TRBV12-3 or TRBV12-4 and TRBJ2-1, with TRBD2 identical over 7 bases. With V trimmed by 3 bases and J by 3 bases, 2 bases remained unmatched. The CDR3 consists of 14 residues.